Listed below are T cell receptor beta chains from one sample, sequenced in a study of blood T cell repertoires in COVID-19. The method was immunoSEQ multiplex PCR; TCRdb's version includes in-frame clones alone and lacks a portion of them. Here the sample spans about 270,000 clones, approximately 86% being singletons. The sequenced sample consisted of peripheral blood. The receptors come from a man in his forties with active or convalescent COVID-19. Both conserved end residues are part of each CDR3. The order of the fields is V gene, J gene, D gene, CDR3 protein, CDR3 DNA. D genes are given only for firm matches.

v_gene: TRBV10-1
j_gene: TRBJ2-5
d_gene: -
CDR3aa: CASSEYKSPRVETQYF
CDR3nt: TGCGCCAGCAGTGAGTATAAAAGCCCCCGGGTAGAGACCCAGTACTTC

v_gene: TRBV19
j_gene: TRBJ2-5
d_gene: -
CDR3aa: CASSIWAQETQYF
CDR3nt: TGTGCCAGTAGTATATGGGCCCAAGAGACCCAGTACTTC

v_gene: TRBV30
j_gene: TRBJ1-4
d_gene: TRBD1
CDR3aa: CAWSDRDRDNEKLFF
CDR3nt: TGTGCCTGGAGTGACCGGGACAGGGATAATGAAAAACTGTTTTTT

v_gene: TRBV21-1
j_gene: TRBJ2-4
d_gene: -
CDR3aa: CASSNVRGIGRDIQYF
CDR3nt: TGTGCCAGCAGCAACGTTAGGGGGATTGGTAGGGACATTCAGTACTTC

v_gene: TRBV5-1
j_gene: TRBJ1-6
d_gene: -
CDR3aa: CASTLGTWGSPLHF
CDR3nt: TGCGCCAGTACACTGGGGACATGGGGTTCACCCCTCCACTTT

v_gene: TRBV11-3
j_gene: TRBJ2-3
d_gene: TRBD2
CDR3aa: CASSPGTSGPTDTQYF
CDR3nt: TGTGCCAGCAGCCCCGGGACTAGCGGCCCCACAGATACGCAGTATTTT

v_gene: TRBV7-2
j_gene: TRBJ2-1
d_gene: TRBD1
CDR3aa: CASSDRIRGTGIYNEQFF
CDR3nt: TGTGCCAGCAGCGATCGTATCCGAGGGACAGGGATTTACAATGAGCAGTTCTTC

v_gene: TRBV19
j_gene: TRBJ2-1
d_gene: -
CDR3aa: CATGERRSSYNEQFF
CDR3nt: TGTGCCACGGGAGAGCGGAGAAGCTCCTACAATGAGCAGTTCTTC

v_gene: TRBV6-5
j_gene: TRBJ2-7
d_gene: -
CDR3aa: CASTLEYEQYF
CDR3nt: TGTGCCAGCACCCTTGAGTACGAGCAGTACTTC

v_gene: TRBV19
j_gene: TRBJ1-1
d_gene: TRBD1
CDR3aa: CASTAGTGGMNTEAFF
CDR3nt: TGTGCCAGTACGGCCGGGACAGGGGGGATGAACACTGAAGCTTTCTTT

v_gene: TRBV29-1
j_gene: TRBJ2-1
d_gene: TRBD2
CDR3aa: CSVEVLAGTKEQFF
CDR3nt: TGCAGCGTTGAGGTCCTAGCGGGGACTAAAGAGCAGTTCTTC